One sample yielded the 31 T cell receptor beta chains listed below, sequenced in a study of beta chain features in type 1 diabetes. The study reverse transcribed the entire isolated RNA, so it sequenced expressed TCRB transcripts. Produced via immunoSEQ multiplex PCR; TCRdb's table is partial and in-frame only. The sample yields about 150,000 clones, more than 9% seen once. Source material: naive CD4+ T cells from blood. The receptor set was obtained from a man aged 18 to 30 in good health.

There are a few counts of this clone. The CDR3 sequence is CASSPTGANTEAFF. CDR3 DNA: TGTGCCAGCAGCCCGACAGGGGCGAACACTGAAGCTTTCTTT. The V call is TRBV4-2, the J call TRBJ1-1, with 8 bases fitting TRBD1. Germline loops: CDR1 LGHNA, CDR2 YNFKEQ. V lost 4 bases, J lost 1 base, and 2 bases stayed unmatched. This CDR3 is built from 14 residues.

This clone was observed a handful of times. The CDR3 here is CASSSPKAGLQETQYF. CDR3 nucleotide sequence: TGTGCCAGCAGCTCCCCAAAAGCGGGGCTCCAAGAGACCCAGTACTTC. The chain links TRBV5-6 to TRBJ2-5, with 7 bases identical to TRBD2. CDR1 SGHDT and CDR2 YYEEEE come from the germline V gene. The CDR3 totals 16 residues. Unmatched junction bases numbered 9, after V lost 3 bases and J lost 1 base.

This clone has just a few counts. Distinct nucleotide sequences in the sample also encode this CDR3. This chain links TRBV18 with TRBJ1-4, with 9 positions matching TRBD1. Germline CDR1 KGHSH, CDR2 LQKENI. This CDR3 is 15 amino acids long. V lost 3 bases to trimming and J lost 5 bases; unmatched junction nucleotides: 4. Here the CDR3 reads CASSPGQGWNEKLFF. In nucleotides, the CDR3 is TGTGCCAGCTCACCGGGACAGGGATGGAATGAAAAACTGTTTTTT. The variable domain in full, with the rest retrieved from reference TRBV18 and TRBJ1-4, is NAGVMQNPRHLVRRRGQEARLRCSPMKGHSHVYWYRQLPEEGLKFMVYLQKENIIDESGMPKERFSAEFPKEGPSILRIQQVVRGDSAAYFCASSPGQGWNEKLFFGSGTQLSVL.

The rearrangement uses TRBV6-1 and TRBJ2-5; 7 bases agree with TRBD1. Losses at the gene ends were 4 bases for V and 2 bases for J; bases not matched to a gene: 4. This CDR3 is built from 14 residues. Germline V CDR1 and CDR2: MNHNS, SASEGT. This chain's CDR3 is CASSAGTVQETQYF. As DNA, the CDR3 is TGTGCCAGCAGTGCCGGGACAGTACAAGAGACCCAGTACTTC.

V is TRBV21-1 and J is TRBJ2-7; the table's D call, TRBD2, was not checked against the DNA. TRBV21-1 is an annotated pseudogene. The length of the CDR3 is 13 residues. The CDR3 bases are TGTGCCAGCAGCAAAGTCCGTGTTTACGAGCAGTACTTC. This translates into CASSKVRVYEQYF.

This clone was seen more than once but under ten times. In the same sample, other DNA sequences code for this CDR3. The chain joins TRBV6-1 to TRBJ2-7, with unresolved D. The CDR3 loop spans 12 amino acids. V was cut by 3 bases and J by 4 bases, with 7 bases left in between. Germline V CDR1 and CDR2: MNHNS, SASEGT. CDR3 residues: CASSEARYEQYF. The CDR3 DNA reads TGTGCCAGCAGTGAGGCCCGATACGAGCAGTACTTC.

This chain connects TRBV5-1 to TRBJ2-1, with 8 bases lining up with TRBD2. CDR1 SGHRS and CDR2 YFSETQ come from the germline V gene. This CDR3 has 15 amino acids. The junction had 3 bases not matched to a gene; V was cut back by 0 bases and J by 4 bases. For the CDR3, the DNA is TGCGCCAGCAGCTTGGCTAGCGGGTTTTACAATGAGCAGTTCTTC. Translated, it gives CASSLASGFYNEQFF.

A word on this clone: This CDR3 is also generated by other DNA sequences in the sample. The CDR3, as DNA: TGCGCCAGCAGCTTGGTTGCGGGTAGCACAGATACGCAGTATTTT. Translated: CASSLVAGSTDTQYF. The rearrangement links TRBV5-1 to TRBJ2-3, with a weak D call TRBD2 (5 bases). CDR3 length: 15 residues. V was cut by 0 bases and J by 0 bases, with 8 bases left in between. From germline, CDR1 is SGHRS and CDR2 YFSETQ.

This chain connects TRBV5-5 to TRBJ2-3; 8 positions match TRBD1. Trimming at V came to 4 bases and at J to 5 bases, leaving 12 bases not matched to a gene. The CDR3 totals 16 residues. CDR1 and CDR2 from the germline V gene are SGHKS and YYEKEE (reference sequence). The CDR3 is CASSHKRTGNLDTQYF. The CDR3 coding sequence is TGTGCCAGCAGCCATAAAAGGACAGGGAACCTAGATACGCAGTATTTT.

This clone was observed many times. J is TRBJ2-2 and V is TRBV10-3; TRBD1 might be the D (5 bases). V was shortened by 10 bases and J by 1 base, with 13 bases between the two germline ends. The germline CDR1 and CDR2 sequences are ENHRY and SYGVKD. The CDR3 has 14 amino acids. Written as DNA, the CDR3 is TGTGCCAGTAGGTTACAGGAGAACACCGGGGAGCTGTTTTTT. This encodes CASRLQENTGELFF.

This chain connects TRBV10-1 to TRBJ2-1; 9 bases are shared with TRBD2. There are 16 residues in the CDR3. V shed 5 bases, J shed 6 bases, and the junction held 11 bases outside the gene matches. CDR1 is WNHNN and CDR2 is SYGVQD in the germline V gene (reference sequence). The CDR3 coding sequence is TGCGCCAGCAGTCCGTCAGGGCGGGGGGGCGTCAATGAGCAGTTCTTC. It encodes CASSPSGRGGVNEQFF.

This chain uses TRBV7-2 with TRBJ1-3; 9 positions agree with TRBD1. CDR3 size: 15 residues. CDR1 and CDR2 from the germline V gene are SGHTA and FQGNSA. With V trimmed by 1 base and J by 2 bases, 0 bases remained unmatched. In DNA form, the CDR3 reads TGTGCCAGCAGCTTAGACAGGGGGCCTGGAAACACCATATATTTT. Amino acid sequence: CASSLDRGPGNTIYF. The full variable domain, in which reference TRBV7-2 and TRBJ1-3 provide the parts outside the CDR3, is GAGVSQSPSNKVTEKGKDVELRCDPISGHTALYWYRQSLGQGLEFLIYFQGNSAPDKSGLPSDRFSAERTGGSVSTLTIQRTQQEDSAVYLCASSLDRGPGNTIYFGEGSWLTVV.

The V and J genes are TRBV2 and TRBJ1-3, with no clear D. The CDR3 is 16 residues long. Trimming removed 2 bases from V and 0 bases from J, with 11 bases in between. Germline CDR1 SNHLY, CDR2 FYNNEI. CDR3 DNA: TGTGCCAGCAGTGAAAGTTTGACTACCTCTGGAAACACCATATATTTT. Amino acids: CASSESLTTSGNTIYF.

This clone was detected only a few times. The chain has TRBV6-6 and TRBJ2-3, with D perhaps TRBD1 (5 bases). The germline V gene has CDR1 MNHNY and CDR2 SVGAGI (reference sequence). The V and J ends lost 6 bases and 6 bases respectively, with 13 bases between them. The CDR3 loop spans 13 amino acids. As DNA, the CDR3 is TGTGCCAGCAGAAGACCAGGGTCGGATACGCAGTATTTT. Amino acids: CASRRPGSDTQYF.

The chain uses TRBV15 and TRBJ1-1, with a possible D match to TRBD1 (5 bases). Germline-derived CDR1 and CDR2 are LNHNV and YYDKDF (reference sequence). V shed 5 bases and J shed 6 bases, with 19 bases lying between them. The CDR3 loop spans 15 amino acids. CDR3: CATSPGDLGGSEAFF. The DNA of the CDR3 is TGTGCCACCAGCCCGGGGGATCTCGGGGGGTCTGAAGCTTTCTTT.

J is TRBJ2-2 and V is TRBV4-1, with 7 bases aligning to TRBD1. Germline-derived CDR1 and CDR2 are MGHRA and YSYEKL. This CDR3 has 16 amino acids. With V trimmed by 1 base and J by 4 bases, 6 bases remained unmatched. CDR3 DNA: TGCGCCAGCAGCCAAGGTCCAGGGGGTATCACCGGGGAGCTGTTTTTT. It translates to CASSQGPGGITGELFF.

The genes are TRBV28 and TRBJ2-5; maybe TRBD2 (5 bases). Germline V lookup: CDR1 MDHEN, CDR2 SYDVKM. Trimming took 4 bases from V and 2 from J, leaving 8 bases between them. The CDR3 runs 13 residues. Here the CDR3 DNA reads TGTGCCAGCAGTTCGGGATCGCAAGAGACCCAGTACTTC. Its protein product is CASSSGSQETQYF. Combining the CDR3 with reference TRBV28 and TRBJ2-5 gives the whole variable domain DVKVTQSSRYLVKRTGEKVFLECVQDMDHENMFWYRQDPGLGLRLIYFSYDVKMKEKGDIPEGYSVSREKKERFSLILESASTNQTSMYLCASSSGSQETQYFGPGTRLLVL.

This clone was detected ten times or more. The chain carries TRBV7-2 and TRBJ2-7; maybe TRBD1 (5 bases). The CDR3 consists of 12 residues. Germline CDR1 is SGHTA and CDR2 is FQGNSA. Deletions cut 5 bases from V and 6 bases from J, with 11 bases between. This CDR3 is CASSRDRGEQYF. DNA of the CDR3: TGTGCCAGCAGCCGCGACAGAGGCGAGCAGTACTTC.

This clone was detected only a few times. The CDR3 sequence: CASGQRGGGTEAFF. The CDR3 nucleotides read TGTGCTAGTGGTCAAAGGGGGGGAGGGACTGAAGCTTTCTTT. This chain links TRBV12-5 with TRBJ1-1, with D possibly TRBD1 on 6 matching bases. The CDR3 extends over 14 amino acids. Per germline, CDR1 LGHNT and CDR2 FRNRAP. Trimming pared 5 bases from V and 5 bases from J, leaving 15 bases between.

The genes are TRBV27 and TRBJ1-5, with a weak D call TRBD1 (6 bases). Trimming left V 5 bases short and J 0 bases short, with 20 bases between. The CDR3 spans 18 residues. The germline V gene encodes CDR1 MNHEY and CDR2 SMNVEV (reference sequence). CDR3 DNA: TGTGCCAGCAGTCATCAACAGGGAGAGGGCTATAGCAATCAGCCCCAGCATTTT. It yields the protein CASSHQQGEGYSNQPQHF.

This clone was counted between two and nine times. V usage is TRBV6-6 and J usage is TRBJ2-7; no clear D gene. Germline CDR1 is MNHNY and CDR2 is SVGAGI (reference sequence). Trimming left V 2 bases short and J 3 bases short, with 8 bases between. The CDR3 runs to 13 residues. CDR3 loop: CASSYPPRYEQYF. The CDR3 bases are TGTGCCAGCAGTTACCCCCCCCGCTACGAGCAGTACTTC.

This clone was counted between two and nine times. This chain connects TRBV11-2 to TRBJ2-5; the D is unclear. The J call may be wrong; the DNA end is better matched by TRBJ2-7. Germline V gene data show CDR1 as SGHAT and CDR2 as FQNNGV. The CDR3 is 13 residues long. The CDR3 protein is CASSLGNSYEQYF. CDR3 bases: TGTGCCAGCAGCCTAGGGAACAGTTACGAGCAGTACTTC.

Ten or more counts support this clone. The rearrangement joins TRBV29-1 to TRBJ1-2; 10 bases map to TRBD1. The germline gives CDR1 SQVTM, CDR2 ANQGSEA. The V gene end was trimmed by 8 bases and the J gene end by 6 bases; junction bases not matched to a gene: 3. This CDR3 comprises 11 residues. CDR3 bases: TGCAGCACCGGGACAGGGGATGGCTACACCTTC. Translation gives CSTGTGDGYTF.

The chain recombines TRBV2 with TRBJ1-2; 9 bases align to TRBD1. Per germline, CDR1 SNHLY and CDR2 FYNNEI. This CDR3 has 13 residues. V lost 5 bases, J lost 7 bases, and 5 bases stayed unmatched. This CDR3 reads CASSLTDRGGYTF. The CDR3 DNA reads as TGTGCCAGCAGTCTAACGGACAGGGGTGGCTACACCTTC.

The table lists this clone with a few counts. This chain links TRBV30 with TRBJ1-2, with 10 bases aligning to TRBD1. Unmatched junction bases numbered 1, after V lost 6 bases and J lost 3 bases. The CDR3 runs 12 residues. Per germline, CDR1 GTSNPN and CDR2 SVGIG (reference sequence). CDR3: CACGQGDYGYTF. The CDR3 DNA is TGTGCCTGCGGACAGGGGGACTATGGCTACACCTTC.

This clone was observed at least ten times. J is TRBJ2-2 and V is TRBV29-1; D is perhaps TRBD1 (6 bases). Trimming pared 2 bases from V and 2 bases from J, leaving 9 bases between. Germline V gene sequence: CDR1 SQVTM, CDR2 ANQGSEA. The CDR3 runs to 14 residues. The CDR3 coding sequence is TGCAGCGTTGAACAGGGGAGCAACACCGGGGAGCTGTTTTTT. Translation gives CSVEQGSNTGELFF.

The chain combines TRBV18 with TRBJ2-5; tentative D call: TRBD1 (6 bases). The CDR3 is 16 residues long. From germline, CDR1 is KGHSH and CDR2 LQKENI. Trimming cost V 10 bases and J 2 bases, with 23 bases left between them. In nucleotides, the CDR3 is TGTGCCACCTCGCCGACCAGGGGACGTATGCAAGAGACCCAGTACTTC. This translates into CATSPTRGRMQETQYF.

The chain has TRBV6-5 and TRBJ1-6, with 7 bases lining up with TRBD1. Trimming took 5 bases from V and 9 from J; bases not matched to a gene: 7. The CDR3 is 14 residues long. The germline V gene encodes CDR1 MNHEY and CDR2 SVGAGI. CDR3 region: CASSRTGDSSPLHF. The CDR3 region has the DNA TGTGCCAGCAGTCGGACAGGAGACAGTTCACCCCTCCACTTT.

The V and J genes are TRBV4-3 and TRBJ2-1, with TRBD2 matching over 9 bases. Germline CDR1 reads LGHNA; CDR2 reads YSLEER. Germline trimming cut 1 base from V and 2 bases from J; bases unmatched to any gene: 6. CDR3 length: 17 amino acids. CDR3 sequence reads: CASSQARGGAPYNEQFF. CDR3 DNA: TGCGCCAGCAGCCAAGCGCGGGGGGGTGCCCCCTACAATGAGCAGTTCTTC.

This clone was counted between two and nine times. V gene TRBV7-8 combines with J gene TRBJ2-7, with D perhaps TRBD2 (5 bases). Per the germline V gene, CDR1 is SGHVS and CDR2 is FQNEAQ. This CDR3 is built from 17 residues. The ends were cut back, 4 bases at V and 7 bases at J, with 26 bases in the middle. As DNA, the CDR3 is TGTGCCAGCAGCTCGATTAATACCGGGGAAATACCCTTGGAGCAGTACTTC. It is translated as CASSSINTGEIPLEQYF.

This clone was picked up one time. The chain is built from TRBV11-2 and TRBJ1-5, with D tentatively TRBD1 (6 bases). Germline V gene data show CDR1 as SGHAT and CDR2 as FQNNGV. The V end lost 1 base, the J end lost 2 bases, and 12 bases lay between the germline ends. CDR3 length: 16 residues. The CDR3 loop reads CASSLGWGLGNQPQHF. CDR3 nucleotides: TGTGCCAGCAGCTTAGGTTGGGGGCTGGGCAATCAGCCCCAGCATTTT.